These 24 T cell receptor beta chains were all obtained from the same sample, sequenced in a study of OX40 agonist ivuxolimab in advanced cancers. Profiled with immunoSEQ multiplex PCR; TCRdb holds only in-frame clones, not every one. The top ten clones hold around 3.2% of a sample with roughly 76,000 clones, over 75% of them seen once. The specimen was CD4+ or CD8+ T cells sorted from blood, collected in a trial of the OX40 agonist ivuxolimab. These receptors were obtained from an adult with an advanced solid tumor such as melanoma, head and neck, liver or kidney cancer.

This chain links TRBV4-3 with TRBJ2-1; no firm D call. The V gene's germline CDR1 is LGHNA and CDR2 YSLEER. This CDR3 has 15 residues. V lost 0 bases and J lost 7, with 13 bases in between. The CDR3 here is CASSQEIPGMNEQFF. CDR3 nucleotide sequence: TGCGCCAGCAGCCAAGAAATCCCGGGCATGAATGAGCAGTTCTTC.

The rearrangement joins TRBV6-1 to TRBJ1-4; D is unresolved. The CDR3 runs 13 residues. Germline-derived CDR1 and CDR2 are MNHNS and SASEGT. V lost 5 bases and J lost 5, with 9 bases in between. The CDR3 DNA reads TGTGCCAGCAGTTTCAGCTGGAATGAAAAACTGTTTTTT. Translated: CASSFSWNEKLFF.

This rearrangement joins TRBV9 to TRBJ2-7; the match to TRBD1 covers 9 bases. This CDR3 spans 15 amino acids. V dropped 0 bases and J dropped 3; count of bases not matched to a gene: 4. Germline V CDR1 and CDR2: SGDLS, YYNGEE. This CDR3 reads CASSVAGTGNYEQYF. The CDR3 bases are TGTGCCAGCAGCGTAGCCGGGACAGGGAACTACGAGCAGTACTTC. Full variable domain (missing parts from reference TRBV9 and TRBJ2-7): DSGVTQTPKHLITATGQRVTLRCSPRSGDLSVYWYQQSLDQGLQFLIQYYNGEERAKGNILERFSAQQFPDLHSELNLSSLELGDSALYFCASSVAGTGNYEQYFGPGTRLTVT.

The rearrangement uses TRBV7-3 and TRBJ1-1; D is possibly TRBD1 (5 bases). V lost 6 bases and J lost 1, with 9 bases in between. This CDR3 has 13 amino acids. Germline CDR1 SGHTA, CDR2 FQGTGA. The CDR3 nucleotides read TGTGCCAGCAGAGAGGGGCAGAACACTGAAGCTTTCTTT. Translation gives CASREGQNTEAFF.

This clone was seen repeatedly, ten times or more. V gene TRBV5-1 combines with J gene TRBJ2-7, with TRBD2 matching 8 bases. CDR1 SGHRS and CDR2 YFSETQ come from the germline V gene. V dropped 0 bases and J dropped 2; count of bases not matched to a gene: 1. The CDR3 contains 14 residues. The CDR3 protein is CASSLAGGTYEQYF. Written as DNA, the CDR3 is TGCGCCAGCAGCTTGGCGGGGGGGACCTACGAGCAGTACTTC.

There are a few counts of this clone. The chain is built from TRBV28 and TRBJ1-4; a possible D gene is TRBD1 (6 bases). Germline CDR1 reads MDHEN; CDR2 reads SYDVKM. The CDR3 consists of 16 residues. Trimming removed 2 bases at V and 7 bases at J, with 17 bases between. CDR3 region: CASSLLLGGPSEKLFF. The CDR3 DNA sequence: TGTGCCAGCAGTTTACTTCTAGGGGGTCCGAGTGAAAAACTGTTTTTT.

The rearrangement links TRBV7-9 to TRBJ2-2; the D gene is possibly TRBD1 (5 bases). The CDR3 loop spans 14 amino acids. Trimming pared 4 bases from V and 1 base from J, leaving 7 bases between. CDR1 is SEHNR and CDR2 is FQNEAQ in the germline V gene (reference sequence). As DNA, the CDR3 is TGTGCCAGCAGCTCAGGACAGAACACCGGGGAGCTGTTTTTT. It is translated as CASSSGQNTGELFF.

V and J are TRBV14 and TRBJ1-4, with D possibly being TRBD1 (5 bases). Trimming took 5 bases from V and 7 from J, leaving 11 bases between them. CDR3 length: 13 residues. CDR1 SGHDN and CDR2 FVKESK come from the germline V gene. CDR3: CASSRGQGEKLFF. CDR3 nucleotide sequence: TGTGCCAGCAGCAGAGGGCAGGGTGAAAAACTGTTTTTT. The variable domain in full, with the rest retrieved from reference TRBV14 and TRBJ1-4, is EAGVTQFPSHSVIEKGQTVTLRCDPISGHDNLYWYRRVMGKEIKFLLHFVKESKQDESGMPNNRFLAERTGGTYSTLKVQPAELEDSGVYFCASSRGQGEKLFFGSGTQLSVL.

The gene calls are TRBV7-2 and TRBJ1-2, with 9 positions matching TRBD1. CDR1 is SGHTA, CDR2 FQGNSA, per germline. This CDR3 has 13 amino acids. Losses at the gene ends were 5 bases for V and 7 bases for J; bases not matched to a gene: 5. The CDR3 reads CASSPTGGLGYTF. The CDR3 DNA follows: TGTGCCAGCAGCCCCACAGGGGGCCTTGGCTACACCTTC.

By sample fraction, this clone is medium-sized. The rearrangement joins TRBV19 to TRBJ1-5; possible D gene TRBD1, 6 bases. The CDR3 has 14 residues. V was pared by 8 bases and J by 4 bases, with 15 bases between. Germline CDR1 LNHDA, CDR2 SQIVND (reference sequence). The CDR3 here is CASDVLGGNQPQHF. The CDR3 region has the DNA TGTGCCAGTGACGTCCTAGGGGGGAATCAGCCCCAGCATTTT.

CDR3 sequence (DNA): TGTGCCACCAGCTTGTCCAAGAGCACAGATACGCAGTATTTT. Protein sequence: CATSLSKSTDTQYF. The chain recombines TRBV15 with TRBJ2-3; D unclear. The V gene lost 5 bases and the J gene lost 0 bases, with 9 bases spanning the gap. CDR1 LNHNV and CDR2 YYDKDF come from the germline V gene (reference sequence). The CDR3 loop spans 14 amino acids. The entire variable domain, with the rest obtained from reference TRBV15 and TRBJ2-3, is as follows: DAMVIQNPRYQVTQFGKPVTLSCSQTLNHNVMYWYQQKSSQAPKLLFHYYDKDFNNEADTPDNFQSRRPNTSFCFLDIRSPGLGDTAMYLCATSLSKSTDTQYFGPGTRLTVL.

Judged by abundance, this clone is medium-sized. The V gene is TRBV30, the J gene TRBJ1-5, with 9 bases matching TRBD1. CDR1 GTSNPN and CDR2 SVGIG come from the germline V gene (reference sequence). After removal of 0 bases from V and 11 bases from J, the junction contained 11 bases not matched to a gene. The CDR3 totals 15 residues. The DNA of the CDR3 is TGTGCCTGGAGTGTCCGGGACAGGGCATGGTCAGCCCAGCATTTT. Translating gives CAWSVRDRAWSAQHF. Full variable domain (remainder filled in from reference TRBV30 and TRBJ1-5): SQTIHQWPATLVQPVGSPLSLECTVEGTSNPNLYWYRQAAGRGLQLLFYSVGIGQISSEVPQNLSASRPQDRQFILSSKKLLLSDSGFYLCAWSVRDRAWSAQHFGDGTRLSIL.

The chain couples TRBV19 to TRBJ1-2; a weak D match, TRBD1 (5 bases). This CDR3 is 18 amino acids long. The germline gives CDR1 LNHDA, CDR2 SQIVND (reference sequence). The ends were cut back, 3 bases at V and 3 bases at J, with 23 bases in the middle. CDR3 nucleotides: TGTGCCAGTAGTATGTACCTGCGGAGGGGATCTAGTGACTATGGCTACACCTTC. This gives the protein CASSMYLRRGSSDYGYTF.

The chain links TRBV30 to TRBJ1-1; tentative D call: TRBD1 (5 bases). Germline-derived CDR1 and CDR2 are GTSNPN and SVGIG (reference sequence). The CDR3 runs 13 residues. The V gene lost 8 bases and the J gene lost 1 base, with 14 bases spanning the gap. CDR3 nucleotide sequence: TGTGCCGCAGAACGCGGGGGGAACACTGAAGCTTTCTTT. Encoded protein: CAAERGGNTEAFF.

This clone appeared a single time. The V call is TRBV6-6, the J call TRBJ2-7; D is possibly TRBD1 (6 bases). The CDR3 totals 14 residues. The germline CDR1 and CDR2 sequences are MNHNY and SVGAGI (reference sequence). The V and J ends lost 6 bases and 1 base respectively, with 13 bases between them. The CDR3 nucleotides read TGTGCCAGCAGCACAGGGATGAATTCCTACGAGCAGTACTTC. Translated: CASSTGMNSYEQYF.

This chain uses TRBV4-3 with TRBJ1-4; D ambiguous. This CDR3 has 15 residues. Trimming took 0 bases from V and 3 from J, leaving 8 bases between them. CDR1 LGHNA and CDR2 YSLEER come from the germline V gene. CDR3 nucleotide sequence: TGCGCCAGCAGCCAAGATTTGAGGCCTAATGAAAAACTGTTTTTT. It specifies CASSQDLRPNEKLFF.

The V call is TRBV5-1, the J call TRBJ1-1; 7 bases line up with TRBD1. J lost 4 bases, V lost 3 bases, and 6 bases had no gene match. Germline V CDR1 and CDR2: SGHRS, YFSETQ. The CDR3 length is 14 residues. The CDR3 DNA reads as TGCGCCAGCAGCTACGAACAGGGGAGCACTGAAGCTTTCTTT. Protein: CASSYEQGSTEAFF.

The chain joins TRBV9 to TRBJ1-3, with D tentatively TRBD1 (5 bases). The CDR3 is 16 amino acids. Germline CDR1 SGDLS, CDR2 YYNGEE. Trimming cost V 0 bases and J 1 base, with 11 bases left between them. Written as DNA, the CDR3 is TGTGCCAGCAGCGTAGAAGGGGTATGGTCTGGAAACACCATATATTTT. Its protein product is CASSVEGVWSGNTIYF.

The chain carries TRBV10-3 and TRBJ2-5; TRBD1 is a possible D gene (7 bases). CDR1 and CDR2 from the germline V gene are ENHRY and SYGVKD. The CDR3 spans 14 residues. V was cut by 11 bases and J by 1 base, with 17 bases left in between. The CDR3 region is CASGGGQSQETQYF. In DNA, the CDR3 is TGTGCCTCCGGAGGGGGACAGTCCCAAGAGACCCAGTACTTC.

About this clone itself: The same CDR3 also results from other DNA sequences found in this sample. This chain uses TRBV10-3 with TRBJ1-2; D remains unclear. CDR3 length: 14 amino acids. Between the trimmed V and J ends, which lost 6 bases and 2 bases, there was a span of 13 bases. Per germline, CDR1 ENHRY and CDR2 SYGVKD. The CDR3 coding sequence is TGTGCCATCAGCCCTGGCAGCCTGAACTATGGCTACACCTTC. Translating it yields CAISPGSLNYGYTF.

This chain joins TRBV6-5 and TRBJ1-2; 8 nucleotides line up with TRBD1. The germline gives CDR1 MNHEY, CDR2 SVGAGI. CDR3 length: 13 residues. J gave up 4 bases and V 6 bases, and 4 bases lay outside the gene matches. The CDR3 DNA is TGTGCCAGCAGCGACGACAGGGGCTATGGCTACACCTTC. As protein: CASSDDRGYGYTF.

The chain uses TRBV29-1 and TRBJ1-1; D is unclear. V was shortened by 5 bases and J by 1 base, with 11 bases between the two germline ends. The V gene's germline CDR1 is SQVTM and CDR2 ANQGSEA. This CDR3 is built from 13 residues. The CDR3 sequence is CSVSPSTNTEAFF. The CDR3 DNA reads as TGCAGCGTTTCCCCTTCAACGAACACTGAAGCTTTCTTT.

The rearrangement uses TRBV4-3 and TRBJ1-1, with D possibly being TRBD1 (6 bases). The germline gives CDR1 LGHNA, CDR2 YSLEER. The CDR3 consists of 15 residues. Deletions cut 4 bases from V and 1 base from J, with 13 bases between. The CDR3 coding sequence is TGCGCCAGCAGCCTGACGGGACAATCGAACACTGAAGCTTTCTTT. This codes for CASSLTGQSNTEAFF.

The genes are TRBV6-1 and TRBJ1-2; no clear D. CDR3 length: 14 residues. V lost 1 base and J 4 bases, leaving 10 bases between the germline ends. Per the germline V gene, CDR1 is MNHNS and CDR2 is SASEGT. For the CDR3, the DNA is TGTGCCAGCAGTGAAGGGGGAGGACTCTATGGCTACACCTTC. Protein: CASSEGGGLYGYTF.